This T cell receptor (beta chain) appears in the sequencing data of a study of cytomegalovirus exposure and HLA in healthy donors. On this clone: The antigen is not known.

Healthy bone marrow donors made up the donor group. Findings of the study overall: Among immune exposure information, only CMV serostatus was available.

The CDR3 has 14 residues. The V gene lost 6 bases and the J gene lost 6 bases, with 14 bases spanning the gap. The V gene's germline CDR1 is MDHEN and CDR2 SYDVKM. 60 Vbeta and 13 Jbeta primers were used in PCR. Assay: immunoSEQ multiplex PCR; the TCRdb copy retains only in-frame clones and omits some. This table has about 140,000 clones, less than 85% appearing once. The TCR sequence derives from a woman between 50 and 59 years old in good health and CMV-seropositive. The chain carries TRBV28 and TRBJ1-4, with no clear D. Sequencing used PBMCs. CDR3 sequence: CASRASGFYEKLFF. The CDR3 bases are TGTGCCAGCAGAGCGTCGGGTTTCTATGAAAAACTGTTTTTT. Together with reference TRBV28 and TRBJ1-4, the CDR3 gives the full variable domain: DVKVTQSSRYLVKRTGEKVFLECVQDMDHENMFWYRQDPGLGLRLIYFSYDVKMKEKGDIPEGYSVSREKKERFSLILESASTNQTSMYLCASRASGFYEKLFFGSGTQLSVL.